This TCR beta chain derives from a study of metastatic and nonmetastatic thyroid tumors. The overall study: It was across blood and tumor or nodule tissue from malignant and benign thyroid patients that repertoires were compared.

Points on this clone: Its antigen is unknown.

Study results and limitations: Malignant tumors reportedly showed significantly higher TCR beta diversity than benign nodules in both blood and tumor.

This CDR3 contains 13 residues. Germline V gene data show CDR1 as MGHRA and CDR2 as YSYEKL. V lost 1 base and J lost 4, with 7 bases in between. No patient received treatment before thyroid surgery. Authors' analysis steps: The study took CDR3 differences across clinicopathological groups and made a distant-metastasis classifier for papillary thyroid cancer from them. TCRdb used MiXCR to call clones anew from the PCR reads. What appears here as the V and J calls and clone size reflects TCRdb's work, not the paper's. Of about 21,000 clones in the sample, about 30% were seen once. The gene calls are TRBV4-1 and TRBJ1-2; D unresolved. This TCR was sampled from a female donor with papillary thyroid cancer or a benign thyroid nodule (not recorded which). Some clones in this sample may be carry-over from other donors' samples. The sequencing input was adjacent normal tissue. The CDR3 DNA reads TGCGCCAGCAGCCAAGGTTCAGTCTATGGCTACACCTTC. As protein: CASSQGSVYGYTF.